This T cell receptor (beta chain) was documented in a study of cytomegalovirus exposure and HLA in healthy donors. From germline, CDR1 is ENHRY and CDR2 SYGVKD. The CDR3 has 16 residues. V lost 2 bases to trimming and J lost 4 bases; unmatched junction nucleotides: 4. PCR primers comprised 60 Vbeta and 13 Jbeta primers. TCRdb keeps only in-frame clones here, not all; method: immunoSEQ multiplex PCR. This table holds tens of thousands of clones, around 70% found once. Unrecorded immune exposure was likely among donors, who were nominally healthy when sampled. The receptor was isolated from a woman in her fifties or sixties in good health and CMV-seronegative. Sequenced sample: PBMCs. V and J are TRBV10-3 and TRBJ2-2, with 10 bases lining up with TRBD1. CDR3 amino acids: CAISEMGQGITGELFF. The CDR3 nucleotides are TGTGCCATCAGTGAGATGGGACAGGGGATCACCGGGGAGCTGTTTTTT.